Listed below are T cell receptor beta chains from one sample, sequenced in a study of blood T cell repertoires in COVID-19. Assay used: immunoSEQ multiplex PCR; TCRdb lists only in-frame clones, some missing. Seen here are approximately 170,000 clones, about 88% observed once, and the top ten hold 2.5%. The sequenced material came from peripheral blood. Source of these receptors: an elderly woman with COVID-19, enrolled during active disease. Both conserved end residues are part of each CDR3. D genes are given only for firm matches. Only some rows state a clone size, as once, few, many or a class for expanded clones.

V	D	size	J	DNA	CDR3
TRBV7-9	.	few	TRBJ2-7	TGTGCCAGCAGCCACAGCTCCTACGAGCAGTACTTC	CASSHSSYEQYF
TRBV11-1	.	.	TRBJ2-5	TGTGCCAGCTCTAGGGGGGGTACGCAAGAGACCCAGTACTTC	CASSRGGTQETQYF
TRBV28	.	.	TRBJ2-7	TGTGCCAGCACCTCGACTACCTCCTACGAGCAGTACTTC	CASTSTTSYEQYF
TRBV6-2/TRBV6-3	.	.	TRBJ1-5	TGTGCCAGCAGCCGCGCGCGGGACTCCAATCAGCCCCAGCATTTT	CASSRARDSNQPQHF
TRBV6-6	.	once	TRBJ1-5	TGTGCCAGCAGTTCTCCTCCCGACAGGCCCAATCAGCCCCAGCATTTT	CASSSPPDRPNQPQHF
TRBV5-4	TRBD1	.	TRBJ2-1	TGTGCCAGCAGCTTACCGGGACAGAGGGCGGCTGAGCAGTTCTTC	CASSLPGQRAAEQFF
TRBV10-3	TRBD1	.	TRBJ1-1	TGTGCCATCAGTGATGGACAGGGCCGGAACACTGAAGCTTTCTTT	CAISDGQGRNTEAFF
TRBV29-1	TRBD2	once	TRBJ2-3	TGCAGCGTAGCAAATGGCCTAGCGGGAGGAGATACGCAGTATTTT	CSVANGLAGGDTQYF
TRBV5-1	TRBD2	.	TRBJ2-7	TGCGCCAGCAGCCCAAGGGTGATGCGGGAGTCCTACGAGCAGTACTTC	CASSPRVMRESYEQYF
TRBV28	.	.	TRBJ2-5	TGTGCCAGCAATCAGGTACAAGAGACCCAGTACTTC	CASNQVQETQYF
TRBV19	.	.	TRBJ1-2	TGTGCCAGTAAAGAAGGACAGTCGCCTAGCTATGGCTACACCTTC	CASKEGQSPSYGYTF
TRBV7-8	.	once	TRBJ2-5	TGTGCCAGCAGCTTCTCGGGACTCACCCAGCGAGAGACCCAGTACTTC	CASSFSGLTQRETQYF
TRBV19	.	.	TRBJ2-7	TGTGCCAGTAGCGACAGTATCATTGACTCCTACGAGCAGTACTTC	CASSDSIIDSYEQYF
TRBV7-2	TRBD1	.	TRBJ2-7	TGTGCCAGCAGCTTAGCAGGGGGCCGAAGCTCCTACGAGCAGTACTTC	CASSLAGGRSSYEQYF
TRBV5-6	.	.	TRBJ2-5	TGTGCCAGCAGCTTGGACTCAGGGGGAGGAGAGACCCAGTACTTC	CASSLDSGGGETQYF
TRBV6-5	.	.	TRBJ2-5	TGTGCCAGCAGTCCCCTGGACAGAAAAGAGACCCAGTACTTC	CASSPLDRKETQYF
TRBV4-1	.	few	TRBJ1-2	TGCGCCAGCAGCCAAGCTACAACCGAACAGCGGCGTGGCTACACCTTC	CASSQATTEQRRGYTF
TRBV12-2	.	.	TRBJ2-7	TGTGCAAGTCGCTTGTCCCGGGAGCTGAACCTGTCCTACGAGCAGTACTTC	CASRLSRELNLSYEQYF
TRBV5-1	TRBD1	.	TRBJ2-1	TGCGCCAGCAGCCCAAAAGTCGGACAGGGGTACAATGAGCAGTTCTTC	CASSPKVGQGYNEQFF
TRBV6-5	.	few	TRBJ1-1	TGTGCCAGCAGTCGCCCCCCACAGGAAGCTTTCTTT	CASSRPPQEAFF
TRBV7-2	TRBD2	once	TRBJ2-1	TGTGCCAGCAGCGAACTTAGCGGGAGTTCCGCTGAGCAGTTCTTC	CASSELSGSSAEQFF
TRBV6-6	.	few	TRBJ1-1	TGTGCCAGCAGTTACCAAGACAGTGAAGCTTTCTTT	CASSYQDSEAFF
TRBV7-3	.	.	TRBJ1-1	TGTGCCAGCAGCTTTGAAGCGAACACTGAAGCTTTCTTT	CASSFEANTEAFF
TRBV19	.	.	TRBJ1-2	TGTGCCATCCCGACAGGAGGAAGTGGCTACACCTTC	CAIPTGGSGYTF
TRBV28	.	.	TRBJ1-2	TGTGCCAGCAGTCGACAGTTCAACTATGGCTACACCTTC	CASSRQFNYGYTF
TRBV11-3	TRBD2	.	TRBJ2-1	TGTGCCAGCAGCTTTAGCGGGGTGTCGGGCAATGAGCAGTTCTTC	CASSFSGVSGNEQFF
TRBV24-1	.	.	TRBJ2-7	TGTGCCACCCCCGGGGGGAGGGGGGCCTACGAGCAGTACTTC	CATPGGRGAYEQYF
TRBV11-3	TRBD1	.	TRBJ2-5	TGTGCCAGCAACGCAGCTCCCCGGACAGGGTGCGAGACCCAGTACTTC	CASNAAPRTGCETQYF
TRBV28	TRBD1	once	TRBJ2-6	TGTGCCAGCAGTTTTAGAGGACAGGGATTTTCTGGGGCCAACGTCCTGACTTTC	CASSFRGQGFSGANVLTF
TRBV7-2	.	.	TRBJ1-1	TGTGCCAGCAGCCCGATAGGCAGCGAAAGTGAAGCTTTCTTT	CASSPIGSESEAFF
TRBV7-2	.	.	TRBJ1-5	TGTGCCAGCAGCTTAGAAGCCTCCTTCGTGCCTTATAGCAATCAGCCCCAGCATTTT	CASSLEASFVPYSNQPQHF
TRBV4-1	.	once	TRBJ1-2	TGCGCCAGCAGCCAATCTCCGACAGTCTCATATGGCTACACCTTC	CASSQSPTVSYGYTF
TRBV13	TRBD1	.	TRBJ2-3	TGTGCCAGCAGCTCCATAGACCGGGACAGGGGGATGCGCACAGATACGCAGTATTTT	CASSSIDRDRGMRTDTQYF
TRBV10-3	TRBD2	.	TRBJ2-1	TGTGCCATCAGTGAGTTAGGAGCGGGAGGGCCCCCCTACAATGAGCAGTTCTTC	CAISELGAGGPPYNEQFF
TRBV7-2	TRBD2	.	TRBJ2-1	TGTGCCAGCAGCTCTCGGACTAGCGGGAGTAATTTCTTC	CASSSRTSGSNFF
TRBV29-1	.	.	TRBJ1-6	TGCAGCGTTTCCAACGGTTATAATTCACCCCTCCACTTT	CSVSNGYNSPLHF
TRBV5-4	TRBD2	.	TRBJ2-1	TGTGCCAGCAGCCCCCGGGACTACTACAATGAGCAGTTCTTC	CASSPRDYYNEQFF